This TCR beta chain was profiled in a study of blood T cell repertoires in COVID-19. Looking at the study overall: Both acute and convalescent COVID-19 samples were obtained from the United States, Italy and Spain.

Some clones are missing from TCRdb's copy, which holds only in-frame ones; the method was immunoSEQ multiplex PCR. Among roughly 440,000 clones listed, about 87% were seen once. V gave up 4 bases and J gave up 3 bases, with 10 bases separating them. Germline-derived CDR1 and CDR2 are SNHLY and FYNNEI. This CDR3 is built from 14 residues. It was during active infection that Seattle patients were enrolled and then longitudinally followed. The chain carries TRBV2 and TRBJ1-5; D uncertain. This receptor was taken from a woman aged 45-59 years with COVID-19, enrolled during active disease. Sequenced material: peripheral blood. Here the CDR3 reads CASSAGTTNQPQHF. The CDR3, as DNA: TGTGCCAGCAGTGCAGGCACGACCAATCAGCCCCAGCATTTT. The full variable domain, in which reference TRBV2 and TRBJ1-5 provide the parts outside the CDR3, is EPEVTQTPSHQVTQMGQEVILRCVPISNHLYFYWYRQILGQKVEFLVSFYNNEISEKSEIFDDQFSVERPDGSNFTLKIRSTKLEDSAMYFCASSAGTTNQPQHFGDGTRLSIL.